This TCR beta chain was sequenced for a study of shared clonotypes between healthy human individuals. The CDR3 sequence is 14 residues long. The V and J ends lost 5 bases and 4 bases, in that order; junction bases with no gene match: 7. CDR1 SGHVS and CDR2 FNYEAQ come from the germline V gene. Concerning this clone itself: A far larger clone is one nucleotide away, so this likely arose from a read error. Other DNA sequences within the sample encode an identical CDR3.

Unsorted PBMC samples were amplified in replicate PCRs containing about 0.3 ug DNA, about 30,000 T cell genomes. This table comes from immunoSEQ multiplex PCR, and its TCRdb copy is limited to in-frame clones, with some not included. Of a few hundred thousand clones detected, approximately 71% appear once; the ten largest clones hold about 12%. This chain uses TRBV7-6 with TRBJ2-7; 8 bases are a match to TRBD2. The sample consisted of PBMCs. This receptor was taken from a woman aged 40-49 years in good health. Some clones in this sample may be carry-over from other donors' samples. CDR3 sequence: CASSTLAGSYEQYF. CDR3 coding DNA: TGTGCCAGCAGCACCTTAGCGGGGTCATACGAGCAGTACTTC.